This T cell receptor (beta chain) stems from a study of cytomegalovirus exposure and HLA in healthy donors (dated 2017 in TCRdb). For the wider study: According to an earlier analysis of 450 to 650 of the donors, roughly 180 million T cells yielded approximately 120 million unique TCR beta sequences and approximately 300 Gb of sequence data. A later genetic analysis took genome-wide SNP genotypes for 398 of the 666 donors and used that subset as a discovery cohort. Typing coverage varied by locus: about 620-630 donors for A, B, C, DRB1 and DQB1; roughly 510 for DQA1; more than 600 for DPA1; some 470 for DPB1. To study patterns of TCR occurrence, a later analysis re-analyzed previously published TCR beta repertoires from 600 to 750 donors and added high-resolution HLA genotyping. HLA typing covered class I and class II loci at four-digit resolution. Of the roughly 400 genotyped donors, about 84% fell in the genetic ancestry cluster associated with self-reported Caucasian donors. A separate validation cohort of about 110 different subjects was used in addition to the approximately 640-subject first cohort. Alongside the repertoire data, information on donor age, sex, ethnicity and CMV serostatus was compiled. All discovery cohort repertoires had been generated on a single sequencing platform. Across some 400 genotyped donors of the cohort, an average of 235,054 unique TCR beta nucleotide sequences per donor were sequenced, and about a sixth of those sequences were non-productive. The study used immunosequencing to profile the T cell repertoires of under 700 subjects and linked those repertoires to cytomegalovirus serostatus. Because of strong linkage in the cohort, roughly five DR-DQ haplotypes were treated as single units for association and clustering. The study aimed to test whether cataloging public T cell receptors could reveal signatures of past pathogen exposure. To decide whether each TCR beta V gene segment behaved as functional or pseudogenic, an earlier analysis of nearly 600 of the donors relied on high-throughput TCR beta sequencing. An early release covering some 640 HLA-typed donors comprised around 300 gigabases of sequencing data and approximately 80 million unique TCR sequences. High-throughput TCR immunosequencing, statistical association of individual TCRs with disease status, and machine learning were combined to predict cytomegalovirus infection status. Rather than drawing on any new phenotypic data, the later analysis identified candidate immune exposures from TCR beta sequences and the way those sequences occurred across donors. The paper as a whole reports these results and caveats: A later analysis found that most CMV-associated TCR beta chains appeared HLA-restricted, with HLA associations seemingly driven largely by CMV exposure. A few of the identified cytomegalovirus-associated TCR beta chains were confirmed in vitro to be specific for cytomegalovirus antigens. An earlier analysis of around 540 of the donors showed that most TCR beta V segments appeared in productive rearrangements either about 87% or about 30% of the time, which broadly matched IMGT annotations. A further reported finding was that TCR beta sequences accurately predicted the HLA-A and HLA-B alleles for most subjects in the first cohort. The authors suggested that the approach could potentially be generalized to other disease states and immunological phenotypes. In this cohort, only TCR beta chains were sequenced, and detectable features were limited by the absence of alpha or paired-chain data. Because the 87-base-pair reads could not distinguish some IMGT-functional V segments, including TRBV6-2 and TRBV6-3, those segments were excluded. In a later analysis, several top co-occurrence clusters were reported to appear linked to parvovirus B19, influenza, CMV and Epstein-Barr virus. In a later genetic analysis, a missense DCLRE1C variant was associated with V-gene and J-gene trimming of TCR beta chains, and the association was replicated in an independent cohort. A group of highly shared sequence variants was considered likely to be a technical artifact of the sequencing pipeline. The classifier was reported to diagnose cytomegalovirus status with high specificity and sensitivity in both the original and validation cohorts. For the cohort, immune exposure information was limited to CMV serostatus. Because counts were too low, about 15 rarely observed V segments, including chromosome 9 orphons, were left out of the earlier analysis of several hundred of the donors. A later analysis found that HLA-associated TCR beta chains were more clonally expanded and had lower generation probabilities than equally common non-associated chains. Most TCR sequences were observed very rarely across donors, whereas some public TCRs were present in many individuals. In a later analysis, TCR association rates were found to vary across HLA loci, with the most associated TCRs seen for DRB1 alleles and the fewest for HLA-C alleles. HLA typing was unavailable for some donors at each locus, so association tests used only the typed subset. Linkage disequilibrium might explain the correlated functional status among segregating V segments, but an unknown experimental factor could not be excluded. In a later analysis, around 15,000 TCR beta sequences were associated with specific HLA alleles at a false discovery rate of 0.05. When HLA alleles, especially DR and DQ, strongly co-occurred, attributing TCR associations to individual alleles was difficult. A total of fewer than 200 TCR beta chains were listed by the study as associated with cytomegalovirus. The presence/absence analyses assumed that sequencing depth was roughly uniform across donors, and that assumption may not be true. Compared with the approximately 600-donor mean, donors in an Asian-associated ancestry cluster had fewer N-insertions in productive TCRs, according to a later genetic analysis.

Libraries were built with the immunoSEQ multiplex PCR assay. The multiplex PCR relied on a mix of 60 forward primers for TCR Vbeta segments and 13 reverse primers for TCR Jbeta segments. The CDR3 region of rearranged TCR beta genes was amplified from genomic DNA with a multiplex PCR assay. Amplified TCR beta libraries were sequenced as 87-base-pair reads on the Illumina HiSeq System. As for the authors' bioinformatics: In a later analysis, tens of millions of unique TCR beta chains were counted across the roughly 670 repertoires, and around 11 million of these chains were shared by at least two donors. Raw reads were error-corrected and collapsed into unique sequences by a nearest-neighbor algorithm in which closely related sequences were merged to remove PCR and sequencing errors. Alignment of CDR3 sequences to IMGT reference sequences was used to assign V, D and J gene segments. For a sequence to be retained, at least a six-nucleotide match to both a V gene segment and a J gene segment was required. Rearrangements were called productive when the CDR3 lacked stop codons and stayed in frame with V and J; all others were non-productive. Following IMGT convention, CDR3 was defined as the stretch from the second conserved V-encoded cysteine up to the conserved J-encoded phenylalanine. The earlier analysis of roughly 590 of the donors excluded any sequence lacking an unambiguous match to a single V gene segment. An earlier analysis of approximately 590 of the donors called V segments functional above 56.7% productive rearrangements and segregating when the between-donor standard deviation exceeded 5%. A statistical classification framework was developed to diagnose cytomegalovirus status using the catalog of TCR beta chain sequences. A later analysis assigned V and J genes by comparing TCR nucleotide sequences with IMGT/GENE-DB human TR gene sequences. In a later analysis, CDR3 sequences and most-parsimonious VDJ recombination scenarios were assigned using the TCRdist pipeline. In a later analysis, each TCR beta chain was defined by its CDR3 amino acid sequence together with its V-gene family, and reads without a unique V-gene family were excluded. In a later analysis, several hundred highly shared, low-generation-probability nucleotide sequences were removed to address suspected cross-contamination and a sequencing artifact. In a later analysis, a clonal expansion index for each public chain was calculated from normalized within-repertoire ranks of inferred template counts. In a later analysis, generation probabilities were computed using a VDJ recombination model fitted to out-of-frame rearrangements, and the results were checked against IGoR. In a later analysis, TCR-TCR, TCR-HLA and TCR-CMV co-occurrence was scored with hypergeometric tests, and a repertoire-size bias correction was applied to TCR pairs. A later analysis estimated false discovery rates by permuting HLA or CMV assignments 20 times. In a later analysis, co-occurring TCRs were grouped with DBSCAN, and TCRdist sequence similarity was added when clustering was performed within HLA-allele-positive subsets. For co-occurrence clustering, repertoires with fewer than 30,000 or more than 120,000 public chains were excluded, along with roughly 5 repertoires with anomalous nucleotide sharing. Not all clones reach the TCRdb copy of this immuneACCESS table, which keeps in-frame sequences only. Checked studies attribute under half of the gap to unresolved V genes and leave the rest unexplained. V, J and clone size are taken as reported in that table, and D and trimming were inferred from the DNA itself. Recorded for this sample are 140,000 to 150,000 clones; about 75% of them occurred a single time. The ten largest clones take up 7% of the sample.

Including the terminal cysteine and phenylalanine, the CDR3 comprises 15 residues. Here the CDR3 DNA is all that survives: 45 bases in frame from base 1. Taken from the germline V gene, the CDR1 and CDR2 loops are SQVTM and ANQGSEA. The junction shows trimming of 1 base on V and 1 base on J, and the gene matches do not reach 2 bases of it. A remark on this clone: It has no known antigen specificity. No much larger clonotype is one base removed from it; base qualities were not supplied.

In total, approximately 610 healthy bone marrow donors made up the cohort. At the time of sampling, every cohort member was nominally healthy, though immune exposures that went unrecorded were likely present. The donor tested CMV seronegative, placing the donor among the 300 to 400 seronegative members of the cohort. A peripheral blood sample was collected from each donor, and TCR beta sequencing was performed on peripheral blood mononuclear cells. The Qiagen DNeasy Blood Extraction Kit was used to extract genomic DNA from the blood cell samples. Recombination linked TRBV29-1 to TRBJ2-3, with TRBD2 identical over 10 junction bases. The clonotype was recovered from a man under 40 in good health and CMV-seronegative. Sequencing was carried out using PBMCs. The CDR3 region: CSVEGLAGGTDTQYF. The nucleotide sequence is given as TGCAGCGTTGAAGGTCTAGCGGGAGGCACAGATACGCAGTATTTT.